This TCR beta chain was identified during a study of regulatory T cells in long-lasting Graves disease. Time point specified: newly diagnosed GD, antithyroid drugs for less than 3 months. RNA extracted from PBMCs served as the sequencing template. General observations from the study: Persistent disease preferred TRBV28, TRBJ1-2 and TRBJ2-5; new disease, TRBV20-1 and TRBJ2-1.

Libraries of TCR beta came from iRepertoire HTBI primers plus Arm-PCR of CDR3 regions. TCRdb reprocessed the multiplex PCR reads via MiXCR and lists one record per CDR3 protein. The profile covers over 450,000 distinct CDR3 sequences, with 12% appearing a single time and almost 9% taken by the ten largest. This clonotype was found a few times. The antigen remains unidentified. Germline CDR1 and CDR2: KGHDR and SFDVKD. Unmatched junction bases numbered 5, after V lost 5 bases and J lost 1 base. CDR3 size: 15 residues. These same data were also listed under a study on T cells in Graves' hyperthyroidism and ophthalmopathy.

V is TRBV24-1 and J is TRBJ1-1; 8 positions agree with TRBD1. The TCR originated in a woman aged 25 to 39 with Graves disease. The source material was peripheral blood mononuclear cells (PBMCs), sampled at new diagnosis, from a patient treated with antithyroid drugs. The chain's CDR3 is CATSAGGAWNTEAFF. The CDR3 DNA is TGTGCCACCAGTGCAGGGGGCGCTTGGAACACTGAAGCTTTCTTT.